The clone carrying this T cell receptor beta chain was detected a few times. Its matching antigen is unknown. CDR3 length: 17 residues. This specimen comes from a study of cytomegalovirus exposure and HLA in healthy donors. Findings of the study overall: There were some public TCRs occurring in many donors, but most TCR sequences were rare. In an earlier analysis, about 87% or about 30%: the productive usage of most TCR beta V segments.

PCR employed 60 Vbeta and 13 Jbeta primers. Only in-frame clones appear in the TCRdb table, and some are missing; sequencing was by immunoSEQ multiplex PCR. The data contain tens of thousands of clones, around 72% of them seen just once; the ten biggest clones take up 9% to 13%. Sequencing used PBMCs. This receptor was taken from a woman aged 40 to 50 in good health and CMV-seropositive. This chain links TRBV21-1 with TRBJ2-4; the D call TRBD2 from the table was never checked on the DNA. TRBV21-1 is labeled a pseudogene. The CDR3 DNA reads TGTGCCAGCAGCAAAGACTCGGGACTTTTGGCCAAAAACATTCAGTACTTC. It is translated as CASSKDSGLLAKNIQYF.